What follows describes a single T cell receptor beta chain. The antigen is not known. The record originates from a study of T cells expressing NK-cell markers. About the study: Researchers got TCR beta repertoires out of sorted CD3+CD56+NKG2C+, CD3+CD56+NKG2C- and CD3+CD56-NKG2C+ T cells. The authors sequenced eight donors, of whom seven were HCMV-seropositive and one was seronegative. Study-level results: Dominant NKG2C+ clonotypes in over 5 donors made up 1.0-7.0% of CD8+ T cells.

No DNA is given; TCRdb re-called the 5' RACE reads and lists each CDR3 protein once. The data show about 180,000 distinct CDR3 sequences, and the top ten clones hold roughly 18%. From germline, CDR1 is DFQATT and CDR2 SNEGSKA (reference sequence). This CDR3 region has 13 residues. The receptor comes from a woman between 18 and 70 years old in good health. The sequencing sample was made of blood T cells: a sorted CD56 or NKG2C T cell subset, CD4+ or CD8+ T cells, or bulk PBMC T cells (not recorded which). The chain uses TRBV20-1 and TRBJ1-6; no DNA is available, so the TRBD1 call from TCRdb remains unchecked. CDR3 sequence: CSARDPTGQSLHF.